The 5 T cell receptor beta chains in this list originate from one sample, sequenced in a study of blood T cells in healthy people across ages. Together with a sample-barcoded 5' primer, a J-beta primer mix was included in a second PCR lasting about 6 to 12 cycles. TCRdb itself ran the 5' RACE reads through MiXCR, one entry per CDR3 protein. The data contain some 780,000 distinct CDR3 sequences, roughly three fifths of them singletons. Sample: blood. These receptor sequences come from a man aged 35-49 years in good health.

The CDR3 sequence: CATSDLTGVNTQYF. The CDR3 DNA is TGTGCCACCAGTGACCTCACAGGAGTAAATACGCAGTATTTT. This sequence joins TRBV24-1 and TRBJ2-3, with D possibly TRBD1 on 5 matching bases. CDR3 length: 14 amino acids. The V end lost 4 bases, the J end lost 7 bases, and 14 bases lay between the germline ends. CDR1 and CDR2 from the germline V gene are KGHDR and SFDVKD.

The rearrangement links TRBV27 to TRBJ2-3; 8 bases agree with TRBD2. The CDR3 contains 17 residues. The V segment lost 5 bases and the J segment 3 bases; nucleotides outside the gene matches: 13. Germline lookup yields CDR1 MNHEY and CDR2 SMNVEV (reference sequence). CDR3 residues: CASSLTRAAGVTDTQYF. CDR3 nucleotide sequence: TGTGCCAGCAGTCTAACGCGGGCAGCGGGAGTAACAGATACGCAGTATTTT.

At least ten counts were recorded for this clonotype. CDR3 DNA: TGTGCCAGCAGACCCGGGACAGGGATCTACAATGAGCAGTTCTTC. This sequence encodes CASRPGTGIYNEQFF. V and J are TRBV12-3 or TRBV12-4 and TRBJ2-1; 9 nucleotides align to TRBD1. Trimming removed 6 bases from V and 3 bases from J; junction bases left unmatched: 6. The CDR3 sequence is 15 residues long.

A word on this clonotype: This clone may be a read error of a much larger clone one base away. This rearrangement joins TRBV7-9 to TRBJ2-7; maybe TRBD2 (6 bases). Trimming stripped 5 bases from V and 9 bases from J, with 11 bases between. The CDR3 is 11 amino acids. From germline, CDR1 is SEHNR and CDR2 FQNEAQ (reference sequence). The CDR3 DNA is TGTGCCAGCAGCCCCGGGAGTGTGCAGTACTTC. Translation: CASSPGSVQYF.

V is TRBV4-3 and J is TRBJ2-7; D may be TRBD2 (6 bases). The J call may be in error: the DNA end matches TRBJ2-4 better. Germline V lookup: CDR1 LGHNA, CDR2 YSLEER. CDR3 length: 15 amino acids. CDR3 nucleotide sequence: TGCGCCAGCGGCCCTGGAACGTGGCGGGGAGACATTCAGTACTTC. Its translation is CASGPGTWRGDIQYF.